This TCR beta chain was identified during a study of cytomegalovirus exposure and HLA in healthy donors. Germline V CDR1 and CDR2: SGHNT, YYREEE (reference sequence). The CDR3 loop spans 16 amino acids. Trimming removed 0 bases from V and 0 bases from J, with 7 bases in between. This PCR relied on a set of 60 Vbeta primers and 13 Jbeta primers. Only in-frame clones appear in the TCRdb table, and some are missing; sequencing was by immunoSEQ multiplex PCR. This table has approximately 130,000 clones, approximately 87% appearing once. The sample taken for sequencing was PBMCs. V is TRBV5-4 and J is TRBJ1-6; possible D gene TRBD1, 5 bases. The receptor comes from a woman in her 30s in good health and CMV-seronegative. CDR3 residues: CASSLDQGSYNSPLHF. DNA of the CDR3: TGTGCCAGCAGCTTGGATCAGGGCTCCTATAATTCACCCCTCCACTTT. Complete variable domain (other parts from reference TRBV5-4 and TRBJ1-6): ETGVTQSPTHLIKTRGQQVTLRCSSQSGHNTVSWYQQALGQGPQFIFQYYREEENGRGNFPPRFSGLQFPNYSSELNVNALELDDSALYLCASSLDQGSYNSPLHFGNGTRLTVT.